This TCR beta chain was captured in a study of blood T cells in healthy people across ages (dated by TCRdb to between 2014 and 2017). Looking at the study overall: In model experiments, template switching captured about one uniquely barcoded TCR beta cDNA molecule for every two T cells. Using deep sequencing normalized with unique cDNA molecular identifiers, the study measured how TCR beta repertoire diversity changes with age. The donors were divided into four age groups: young (average about 15 years), middle-aged (approximately 39), aged (around 59) and long-lived (about 80). To avoid experimental bias, donors of different ages were distributed randomly across sequencing lanes. For two donors (one aged 18 to 29 and one aged 80 or older), the study analyzed two additional independent replicas of 1 million unique cDNA reads from the same blood draw. Points the paper makes about the study in general: The percentage of naive T cells measured by flow cytometry correlated strongly with observed TCR beta diversity. The CMV infection status of donors was not known, potentially confounding age-related changes in expanded clonotypes. Conclusive comparison of naive and antigen-experienced compartments was prevented by the profiling of bulk unsorted PBMCs. Estimates of total diversity from one million sequenced T cells were regarded as lower bounds and underestimates. Compared with the aged group, more naive CD4+ T cells, fewer expanded clones and increased TCR diversity were shown by the long-lived group, suggesting age selection. Observed TCR beta diversity per million T cells fell roughly linearly with age, and a significant reduction was already apparent by age around 44.

Details on this clonotype: Its antigen specificity is not known. No per-base quality is available; no much larger clone lies one base away.

Library preparation was by 5' RACE. Reads for this sample came from an Illumina HiSeq 2500. A second PCR of about 6 to 12 cycles was run with a J-beta primer mix and a sample-barcoded 5' primer. Each TCR beta cDNA molecule received a unique molecular identifier from a template-switch 5' adaptor carrying 12 random nucleotides. Each sample yielded at least 3 million CDR3-containing paired-end reads. First-strand cDNA synthesis was performed from all RNA using the Mint cDNA synthesis kit, with priming by a TRBC-specific oligonucleotide. All cDNA was treated with uracil-DNA glycosylase and then went through a first 18-cycle PCR with the universal primers M1SS and BC2_uni_R. Per the authors' processing: For normalization, 1 million high-quality reads were randomly selected from each sample, with every read carrying a distinct molecular identifier. Reads sharing molecular identifiers were discarded rather than binned into consensus sequences. MiTCR, set to a Q25 quality threshold and the strictest error-elimination algorithm, was used for CDR3 identification, clonotype clustering and error correction. Lower-bound total TCR beta diversity was estimated with a nonparametric unseen species model using Euler transformation. TCRdb reanalyzed the raw reads on its own, using fastp at Q25 for trimming and MiXCR for clone calling, and kept in-frame beta chains. Every entry covers one CDR3 protein and lists the most common genes and DNA from its rows. The V and J calls, along with clone size, are taken from TCRdb and not from the paper's own processing. Counted in this sample were 600,000 to 1,000,000 distinct CDR3 sequences; about 62% of them appeared once. The ten largest make up around 20% of the sample.

The donors were 40 or so Caucasian individuals from Russia, aged roughly 6 to 90 years, who were systemically healthy. Around 10 milliliters of peripheral blood were collected from each donor into EDTA-treated Vacutainer tubes. Ficoll-Paque density-gradient centrifugation was used to isolate PBMCs, with at least 7 million obtained per sample. Trizol reagent was used to extract total RNA from the PBMCs, yielding at least 6 micrograms per sample. Naive CD45RAhigh/CD27high T cell percentages were measured by flow cytometry on a PBMC aliquot from every donor. V drops 1 base and J drops 3 bases, leaving 11 bases in between. The germline V gene provides CDR1 MNHEY and CDR2 SVGEGT. From its cysteine to its phenylalanine, the CDR3 spans 15 amino acids. Just CDR3 DNA is preserved here, 45 bases in frame from base 1.

This TCR was recovered from a man between 25 and 39 years old in good health. Specimen: blood. Recombination connected TRBV6-2 or TRBV6-3 to TRBJ2-3; the D gene cannot be named for sure. The nucleotide sequence is given as TGTGCCAGCAGTTACTTTCCGTCCCTTACAGATACGCAGTATTTT. It encodes CASSYFPSLTDTQYF.